The clone carrying this T cell receptor beta chain occurred a few times. Antigen unknown. Healthy individuals of Caucasian origin from Russia, aged about 6 to 100, served as donors. Each sample yielded at least 6 micrograms of PBMC total RNA. This specimen belongs to a study of blood T cells in healthy people across ages. Study-level points and caveats: In long-lived donors, naive CD4+ cell counts and diversity exceeded those of aged donors.

Germline lookup yields CDR1 SGHRS and CDR2 YFSETQ. Trimming took 0 bases from V and 5 from J, leaving 7 bases between them. CDR3 size: 13 residues. A J-beta primer mix and a sample-barcoded 5' primer were used in a second PCR of about 7 to 11 cycles. TCRdb used MiXCR to reprocess the 5' RACE reads, holding one entry per CDR3 protein. This table has under 800,000 distinct CDR3 sequences, around a fifth appearing once. This receptor was identified in a man in his 70s in good health. J is TRBJ2-3 and V is TRBV5-1; unclear D gene. Sequences were obtained from blood. DNA for the CDR3: TGCGCCAGCAGCTTGGGGTTGGAAGATACGCAGTATTTT. It is translated as CASSLGLEDTQYF.